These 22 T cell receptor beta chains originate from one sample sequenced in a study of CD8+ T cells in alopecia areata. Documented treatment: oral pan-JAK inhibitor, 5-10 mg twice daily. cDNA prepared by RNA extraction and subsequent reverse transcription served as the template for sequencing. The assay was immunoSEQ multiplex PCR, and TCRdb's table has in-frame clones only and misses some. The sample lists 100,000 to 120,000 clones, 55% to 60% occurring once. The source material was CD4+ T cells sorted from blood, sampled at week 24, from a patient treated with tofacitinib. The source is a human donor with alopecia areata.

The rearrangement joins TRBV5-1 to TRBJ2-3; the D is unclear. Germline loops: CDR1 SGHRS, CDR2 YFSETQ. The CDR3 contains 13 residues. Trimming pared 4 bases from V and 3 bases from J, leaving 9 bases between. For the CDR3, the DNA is TGCGCCAGCAGCCGGCCCTCAACAGATACGCAGTATTTT. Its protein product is CASSRPSTDTQYF.

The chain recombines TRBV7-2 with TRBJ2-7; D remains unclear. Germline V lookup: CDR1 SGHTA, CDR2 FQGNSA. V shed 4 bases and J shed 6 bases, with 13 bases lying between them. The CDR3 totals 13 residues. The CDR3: CASSYGSSGEQYF. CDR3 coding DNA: TGTGCCAGCAGCTACGGGTCTTCGGGCGAGCAGTACTTC.

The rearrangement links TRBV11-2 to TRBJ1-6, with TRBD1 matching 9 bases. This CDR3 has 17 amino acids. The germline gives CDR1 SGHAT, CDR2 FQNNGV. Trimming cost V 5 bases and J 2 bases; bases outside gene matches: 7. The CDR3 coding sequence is TGTGCCAGCAGCCTGGGACAGGGAAGCACCTATAATTCACCCCTCCACTTT. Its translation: CASSLGQGSTYNSPLHF.

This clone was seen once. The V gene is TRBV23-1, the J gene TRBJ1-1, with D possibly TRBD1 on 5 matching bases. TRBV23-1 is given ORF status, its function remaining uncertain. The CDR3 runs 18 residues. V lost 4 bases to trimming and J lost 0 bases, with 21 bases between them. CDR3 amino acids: CASSPNRLGHLMNTEAFF. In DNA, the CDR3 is TGCGCCAGCAGTCCCAACCGACTGGGGCACCTCATGAACACTGAAGCTTTCTTT.

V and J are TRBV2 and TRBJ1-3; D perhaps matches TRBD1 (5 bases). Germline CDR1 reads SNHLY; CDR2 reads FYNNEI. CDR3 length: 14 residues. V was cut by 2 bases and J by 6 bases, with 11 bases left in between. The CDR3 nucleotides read TGTGCCAGCAGTGAATTAGGGGCACCAAACACCATATATTTT. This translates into CASSELGAPNTIYF.

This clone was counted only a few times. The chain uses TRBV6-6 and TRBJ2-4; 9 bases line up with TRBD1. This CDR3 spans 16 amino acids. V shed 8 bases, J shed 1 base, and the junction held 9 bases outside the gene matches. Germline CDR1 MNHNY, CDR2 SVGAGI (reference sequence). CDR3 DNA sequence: TGTGCCAGCTGGGACAGGGCCCGCGTGGCCAAAAACATTCAGTACTTC. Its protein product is CASWDRARVAKNIQYF.

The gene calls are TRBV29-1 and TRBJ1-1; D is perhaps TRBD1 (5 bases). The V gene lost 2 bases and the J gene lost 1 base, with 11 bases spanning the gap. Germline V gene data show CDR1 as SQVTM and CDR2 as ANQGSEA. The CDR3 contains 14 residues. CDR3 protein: CSVERRGTNTEAFF. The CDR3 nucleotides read TGCAGCGTTGAACGTCGGGGGACGAACACTGAAGCTTTCTTT.

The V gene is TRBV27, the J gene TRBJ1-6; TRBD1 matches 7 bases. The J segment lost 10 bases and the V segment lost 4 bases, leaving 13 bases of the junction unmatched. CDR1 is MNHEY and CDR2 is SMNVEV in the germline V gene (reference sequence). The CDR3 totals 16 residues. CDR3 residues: CASSSSRQGGGSPLHF. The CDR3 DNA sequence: TGTGCCAGCAGTTCGAGCCGACAGGGTGGTGGCTCACCCCTCCACTTT.

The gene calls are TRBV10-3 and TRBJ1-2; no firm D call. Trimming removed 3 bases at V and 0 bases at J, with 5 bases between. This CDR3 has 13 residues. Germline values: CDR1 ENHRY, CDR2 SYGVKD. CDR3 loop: CAISDGSNYGYTF. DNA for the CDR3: TGTGCCATCAGTGACGGATCTAACTATGGCTACACCTTC.

The CDR3 DNA reads TGTGCCAGCAGTGAGACAGGGAACACAGATACGCAGTATTTT. Its translation is CASSETGNTDTQYF. This rearrangement joins TRBV25-1 to TRBJ2-3, with 7 bases lining up with TRBD1. With 3 bases clipped from V and 2 bases from J, the junction kept 2 bases outside the gene matches. Germline loops: CDR1 MGHDK, CDR2 SYGVNS. This CDR3 contains 14 residues.

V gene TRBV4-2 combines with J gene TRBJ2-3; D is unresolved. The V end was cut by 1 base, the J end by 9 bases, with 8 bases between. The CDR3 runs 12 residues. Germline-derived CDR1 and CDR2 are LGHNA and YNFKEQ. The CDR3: CASSQVELTQYF. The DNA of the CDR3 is TGTGCCAGCAGCCAAGTTGAATTGACGCAGTATTTT.

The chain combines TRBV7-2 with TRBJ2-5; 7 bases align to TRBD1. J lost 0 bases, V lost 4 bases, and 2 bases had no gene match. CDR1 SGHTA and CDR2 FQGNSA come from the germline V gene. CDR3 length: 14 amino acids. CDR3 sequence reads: CASSWDRNQETQYF. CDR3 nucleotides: TGTGCCAGCAGCTGGGACAGAAACCAAGAGACCCAGTACTTC.

CDR3 protein: CAWSEQGYGYTF. For the CDR3, the DNA is TGTGCCTGGAGCGAACAGGGGTATGGCTACACCTTC. The gene calls are TRBV30 and TRBJ1-2, with TRBD1 matching 7 bases. Germline loops: CDR1 GTSNPN, CDR2 SVGIG (reference sequence). The ends lost 3 bases at V and 5 bases at J; junction bases unmatched: 3. This CDR3 is built from 12 residues.

CDR3 in DNA: TGTGCCATCAGTGACGGTCGGAGCTCCTACGAGCAGTACTTC. This codes for CAISDGRSSYEQYF. V gene TRBV10-3 combines with J gene TRBJ2-7; D is uncertain. Germline V gene data show CDR1 as ENHRY and CDR2 as SYGVKD. The CDR3 extends over 14 amino acids. The ends were cut back, 3 bases at V and 0 bases at J, with 9 bases in the middle.

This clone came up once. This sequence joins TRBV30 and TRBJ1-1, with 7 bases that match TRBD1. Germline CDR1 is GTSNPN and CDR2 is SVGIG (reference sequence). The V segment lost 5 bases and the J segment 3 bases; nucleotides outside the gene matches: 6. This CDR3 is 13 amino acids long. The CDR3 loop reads CAWANDRDTEAFF. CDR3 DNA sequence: TGTGCCTGGGCCAACGACAGGGACACTGAAGCTTTCTTT.

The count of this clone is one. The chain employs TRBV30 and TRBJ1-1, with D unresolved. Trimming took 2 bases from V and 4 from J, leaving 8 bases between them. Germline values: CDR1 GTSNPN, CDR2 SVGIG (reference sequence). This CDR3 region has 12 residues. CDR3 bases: TGTGCCTGGAGTATTCAGGTCACTGAAGCTTTCTTT. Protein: CAWSIQVTEAFF.

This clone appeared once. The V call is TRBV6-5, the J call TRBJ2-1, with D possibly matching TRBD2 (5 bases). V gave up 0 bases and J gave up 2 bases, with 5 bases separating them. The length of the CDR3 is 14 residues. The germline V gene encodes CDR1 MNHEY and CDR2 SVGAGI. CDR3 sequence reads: CASSYSAAYNEQFF. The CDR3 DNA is TGTGCCAGCAGTTACTCAGCGGCCTACAATGAGCAGTTCTTC.

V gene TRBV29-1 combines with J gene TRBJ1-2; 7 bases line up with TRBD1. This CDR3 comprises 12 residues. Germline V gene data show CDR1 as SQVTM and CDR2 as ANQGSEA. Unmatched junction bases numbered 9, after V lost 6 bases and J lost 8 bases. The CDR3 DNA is TGCAGCGTCGGTACAGGGGTTAGAGGCTACACCTTC. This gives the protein CSVGTGVRGYTF. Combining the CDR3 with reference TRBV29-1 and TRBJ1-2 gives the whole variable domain SAVISQKPSRDICQRGTSLTIQCQVDSQVTMMFWYRQQPGQSLTLIATANQGSEATYESGFVIDKFPISRPNLTFSTLTVSNMSPEDSSIYLCSVGTGVRGYTFGSGTRLTVV.

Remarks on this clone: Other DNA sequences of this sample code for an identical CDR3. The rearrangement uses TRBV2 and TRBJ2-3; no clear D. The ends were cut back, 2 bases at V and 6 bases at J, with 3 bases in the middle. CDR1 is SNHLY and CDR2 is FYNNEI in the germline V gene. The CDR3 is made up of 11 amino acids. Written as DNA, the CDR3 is TGTGCCAGCAGTGAATTGGATACGCAGTATTTT. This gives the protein CASSELDTQYF. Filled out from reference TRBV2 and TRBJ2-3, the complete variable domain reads EPEVTQTPSHQVTQMGQEVILRCVPISNHLYFYWYRQILGQKVEFLVSFYNNEISEKSEIFDDQFSVERPDGSNFTLKIRSTKLEDSAMYFCASSELDTQYFGPGTRLTVL.

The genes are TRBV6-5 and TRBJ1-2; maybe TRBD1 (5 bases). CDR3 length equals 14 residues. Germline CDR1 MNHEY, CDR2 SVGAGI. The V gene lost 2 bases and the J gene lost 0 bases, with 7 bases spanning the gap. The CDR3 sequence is CASSYDSTNYGYTF. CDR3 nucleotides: TGTGCCAGCAGTTACGACAGCACTAACTATGGCTACACCTTC.

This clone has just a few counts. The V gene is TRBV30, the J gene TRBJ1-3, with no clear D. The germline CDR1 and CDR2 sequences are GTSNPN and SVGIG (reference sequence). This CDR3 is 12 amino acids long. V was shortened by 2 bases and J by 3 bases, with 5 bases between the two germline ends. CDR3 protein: CAWSKRGNTIYF. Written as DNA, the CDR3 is TGTGCCTGGAGTAAACGTGGAAACACCATATATTTT.

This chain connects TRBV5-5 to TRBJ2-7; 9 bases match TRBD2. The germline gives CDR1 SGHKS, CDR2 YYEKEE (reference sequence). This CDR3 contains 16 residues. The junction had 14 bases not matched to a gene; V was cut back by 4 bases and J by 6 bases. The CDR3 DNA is TGTGCCAGCAGCCAACAAGGCGGGGGGGCAGTTCTCGAGCAGTACTTC. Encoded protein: CASSQQGGGAVLEQYF. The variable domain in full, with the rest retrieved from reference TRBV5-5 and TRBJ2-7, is DAGVTQSPTHLIKTRGQQVTLRCSPISGHKSVSWYQQVLGQGPQFIFQYYEKEERGRGNFPDRFSARQFPNYSSELNVNALLLGDSALYLCASSQQGGGAVLEQYFGPGTRLTVT.